This T cell receptor (beta chain) was recorded in a study of blood T cell repertoires in COVID-19. In the study overall: The analysed material was cDNA or gDNA that came from T cells, B-cell-depleted T cells, or PBMCs.

Per the original data handling: It was from reference gene primer amplification that nucleated cell counts were estimated. The data were produced by immunoSEQ multiplex PCR, yet TCRdb's version contains in-frame clones alone and is incomplete. The V and J calls and clone size were taken over from that table, and D and trimming were inferred from the DNA. This table holds more than 200,000 clones, roughly 86% found once. The germline gives CDR1 LNHDA, CDR2 SQIVND (reference sequence). The CDR3 consists of 13 residues. Trimming took off 1 base at V and 5 bases at J, with 6 bases between the two ends. The chain carries TRBV19 and TRBJ2-1; no clear D gene. Sequenced input: peripheral blood. The clonotype comes from a woman aged 55 to 70 with COVID-19, enrolled during active disease. The CDR3 reads CASSIGQNNEQFF. DNA of the CDR3: TGTGCCAGTAGTATAGGCCAGAACAATGAGCAGTTCTTC.